Each of the 19 T cell receptor beta chains below was sequenced from the same sample in a study of blood T cells in healthy people across ages. The second PCR ran about 7 to 12 cycles with a sample-barcoded 5' primer and J-beta primers. Each CDR3 protein is one row after TCRdb ran MiXCR on the 5' RACE reads. The table includes over 600,000 distinct CDR3 sequences, about 56% detected once. The sequenced sample consisted of blood. The receptors here all came from a man aged 35 to 55 in good health.

This chain joins TRBV6-2 or TRBV6-3 and TRBJ1-5; 9 bases line up with TRBD1. V gave up 6 bases and J gave up 6 bases; unmatched junction bases: 3. The length of the CDR3 is 13 residues. Germline V gene sequence: CDR1 MNHEY, CDR2 SVGEGT. CDR3: CASRQGAAQPQHF. The DNA for the CDR3 is TGTGCCAGCAGACAGGGGGCCGCTCAGCCCCAGCATTTT.

The chain couples TRBV6-5 to TRBJ2-7; possibly TRBD1 for D (5 bases). The ends were cut back, 6 bases at V and 9 bases at J, with 18 bases in the middle. This CDR3 has 13 amino acids. In germline, CDR1 is MNHEY, CDR2 SVGAGI. For the CDR3, the DNA is TGTGCCAGCAGCCTGGGGCGAGGACGAGGGCAGTACTTC. Its translation is CASSLGRGRGQYF.

The chain is built from TRBV4-1 and TRBJ1-2, with TRBD1 matching over 12 bases. The CDR3 covers 15 residues. Germline trimming cut 3 bases from V and 2 bases from J; bases unmatched to any gene: 1. The germline V gene has CDR1 MGHRA and CDR2 YSYEKL. DNA of the CDR3: TGCGCCAGCAGCCATGGGACAGGGGGCAACTATGGCTACACCTTC. It specifies CASSHGTGGNYGYTF.

This clonotype was recorded a few times. The chain couples TRBV10-3 to TRBJ2-5; D is perhaps TRBD2 (5 bases). The V and J ends lost 11 bases and 0 bases respectively, with 13 bases between them. Per the germline V gene, CDR1 is ENHRY and CDR2 is SYGVKD. This CDR3 has 13 residues. CDR3 nucleotides: TGTGCCGCCACGGGGAACAACCAAGAGACCCAGTACTTC. Translated: CAATGNNQETQYF.

This clonotype was recorded a few times. The J gene is TRBJ1-2, the V gene TRBV5-1; a weak D match, TRBD1 (5 bases). This CDR3 has 15 residues. V was pared by 4 bases and J by 6 bases, with 19 bases between. Per the germline V gene, CDR1 is SGHRS and CDR2 is YFSETQ. CDR3 in amino acids: CASSAGPMGYDGYTF. Here the CDR3 DNA reads TGCGCCAGCAGCGCGGGACCCATGGGGTACGATGGCTACACCTTC. Filled out from reference TRBV5-1 and TRBJ1-2, the complete variable domain reads KAGVTQTPRYLIKTRGQQVTLSCSPISGHRSVSWYQQTPGQGLQFLFEYFSETQRNKGNFPGRFSGRQFSNSRSEMNVSTLELGDSALYLCASSAGPMGYDGYTFGSGTRLTVV.

This clonotype has a handful of counts. The chain joins TRBV20-1 to TRBJ2-3; 7 bases are shared with TRBD1. CDR3 size: 13 residues. Per the germline V gene, CDR1 is DFQATT and CDR2 is SNEGSKA (reference sequence). Germline trimming cut 8 bases from V and 2 bases from J; bases unmatched to any gene: 7. Written as DNA, the CDR3 is TGCAGTCCCCGGGACAGCTTCACAGATACGCAGTATTTT. Translating it yields CSPRDSFTDTQYF.

The chain has TRBV7-9 and TRBJ2-7, with D maybe TRBD1 (6 bases). Trimming removed 7 bases at V and 3 bases at J, with 19 bases between. The germline CDR1 and CDR2 sequences are SEHNR and FQNEAQ (reference sequence). The CDR3 has 15 residues. The CDR3, as DNA: TGTGCCAGCACCTTTTGGGGGCAAACAATCTACGAGCAGTACTTC. It codes for CASTFWGQTIYEQYF.

The rearrangement links TRBV29-1 to TRBJ2-1; the D gene is possibly TRBD2 (6 bases). Trimming took off 4 bases at V and 1 base at J, with 14 bases between the two ends. The germline gives CDR1 SQVTM, CDR2 ANQGSEA. CDR3 length: 15 residues. DNA of the CDR3: TGCAGCGTTGGATCCCGGGGGTCTTCCTACAATGAGCAGTTCTTC. Amino acid sequence: CSVGSRGSSYNEQFF.

The rearrangement uses TRBV4-2 and TRBJ2-3, with D tentatively TRBD2 (6 bases). The germline gives CDR1 LGHNA, CDR2 YNFKEQ. Trimming cost V 4 bases and J 6 bases, with 17 bases left between them. The CDR3 is 15 residues long. This chain's CDR3 is CASSPSERALDTQYF. The CDR3 coding sequence is TGTGCCAGCAGCCCATCGGAGCGGGCTCTGGATACGCAGTATTTT.

The chain couples TRBV6-6 to TRBJ2-5; no reliable D call. The CDR3 runs 14 residues. V was clipped by 3 bases and J by 4 bases, with 12 bases between them. In germline, CDR1 is MNHNY, CDR2 SVGAGI (reference sequence). The CDR3 DNA is TGTGCCAGCAGTTATAGTCCTCCGGCAGAGACCCAGTACTTC. Translating gives CASSYSPPAETQYF.

V and J are TRBV4-1 and TRBJ2-1; 14 bases match TRBD2. CDR3 length equals 19 residues. V shed 1 base, J shed 8 bases, and the junction held 13 bases outside the gene matches. Per the germline V gene, CDR1 is MGHRA and CDR2 is YSYEKL. CDR3 loop: CASSQAIHRLAGGPHEQFF. The DNA of the CDR3 is TGCGCCAGCAGCCAAGCTATCCACAGACTAGCGGGAGGGCCCCATGAGCAGTTCTTC.

The chain recombines TRBV7-2 with TRBJ1-2; tentative D call: TRBD1 (5 bases). The CDR3 is 14 amino acids. Trimming stripped 5 bases from V and 7 bases from J, with 17 bases between. Germline V gene sequence: CDR1 SGHTA, CDR2 FQGNSA. CDR3 coding DNA: TGTGCCAGCAGCCCTAGGGCAGGGCTCTTTGGCTACACCTTC. It translates to CASSPRAGLFGYTF.

V and J are TRBV12-3 or TRBV12-4 and TRBJ2-7; the D is unclear. V lost 8 bases, J lost 4 bases, and 18 bases lay in between. CDR3 length equals 14 residues. The CDR3 bases are TGTGCCAGCCAGACCCGCGAAGGAGCTTACGAGCAGTACTTC. Translation: CASQTREGAYEQYF.

The chain links TRBV6-5 to TRBJ2-6; 8 bases line up with TRBD1. Germline CDR1 and CDR2: MNHEY and SVGAGI. The CDR3 runs 17 residues. V shed 0 bases, J shed 4 bases, and the junction held 5 bases outside the gene matches. In DNA, the CDR3 is TGTGCCAGCAGTTACTCGTCCCAGGGGGCCGGGGCCAACGTCCTGACTTTC. Its translation is CASSYSSQGAGANVLTF.

This sequence joins TRBV12-5 and TRBJ2-2; TRBD2 is a possible D gene (6 bases). Germline V CDR1 and CDR2: LGHNT, FRNRAP. CDR3 size: 14 residues. V was shortened by 8 bases and J by 2 bases, with 12 bases between the two germline ends. CDR3 DNA sequence: TGTGCTAGTTTTTCGGGGGTTAACACCGGGGAGCTGTTTTTT. It translates to CASFSGVNTGELFF.

This clonotype was seen a single time. The genes are TRBV2 and TRBJ2-4, with 7 bases lining up with TRBD1. Germline values: CDR1 SNHLY, CDR2 FYNNEI. This CDR3 is 17 amino acids long. V lost 4 bases, J lost 13 bases, and 22 bases stayed unmatched. The CDR3 region has the DNA TGTGCCAGCAGTGGGCCACCAGACAGGGTGTTTTTGAGTGGGCAGTACTTC. This codes for CASSGPPDRVFLSGQYF.

J is TRBJ2-7 and V is TRBV25-1; D is possibly TRBD2 (5 bases). The CDR3 is 15 residues long. With 3 bases removed from V and 6 bases from J, the gap between germline ends came to 18 bases. Germline CDR1 MGHDK, CDR2 SYGVNS. CDR3 DNA sequence: TGTGCCAGCAGTGATTTAGAGGGTGGTATCTGCGAGCAGTACTTC. This translates into CASSDLEGGICEQYF.

This clonotype was seen a handful of times. The V call is TRBV28, the J call TRBJ1-4, with 8 bases matching TRBD1. V lost 6 bases and J lost 4; bases outside the gene matches: 7. Germline V CDR1 and CDR2: MDHEN, SYDVKM. The CDR3 has 15 amino acids. The CDR3 spells CASSSGTGRNEKLFF. The CDR3 DNA sequence: TGTGCCAGCAGCTCCGGGACAGGTCGTAATGAAAAACTGTTTTTT. Full variable domain (rest looked up from reference TRBV28 and TRBJ1-4): DVKVTQSSRYLVKRTGEKVFLECVQDMDHENMFWYRQDPGLGLRLIYFSYDVKMKEKGDIPEGYSVSREKKERFSLILESASTNQTSMYLCASSSGTGRNEKLFFGSGTQLSVL.

V and J are TRBV18 and TRBJ1-6, with D uncertain. CDR3 size: 12 residues. Trimming cost V 4 bases and J 10 bases, with 8 bases left between them. CDR1 KGHSH and CDR2 LQKENI come from the germline V gene. CDR3 DNA sequence: TGTGCCAGCTCACTAGACCAGTCACCCCTCCACTTT. Its translation is CASSLDQSPLHF. Full variable domain (missing parts from reference TRBV18 and TRBJ1-6): NAGVMQNPRHLVRRRGQEARLRCSPMKGHSHVYWYRQLPEEGLKFMVYLQKENIIDESGMPKERFSAEFPKEGPSILRIQQVVRGDSAAYFCASSLDQSPLHFGNGTRLTVT.